This T cell receptor (beta chain) emerged from a study of response to subunit inactivated influenza vaccine. Germline CDR1 is SQVTM and CDR2 is ANQGSEA. This CDR3 is built from 15 residues. V lost 1 base, J lost 1 base, and 5 bases stayed unmatched. Via MiXCR, TCRdb re-called the RT-PCR reads, giving one row per CDR3 protein. The sample has some 550,000 distinct CDR3 sequences, approximately 22% seen once. The data also belong to a second study, concerning T cells expressing NK-cell markers. That study adds: cDNA encoding TCR beta was synthesized via 5'RACE template switching incorporating UMIs. The TCR beta repertoires originated in sorted CD3+CD56+NKG2C+, CD3+CD56+NKG2C- and CD3+CD56-NKG2C+ T cells. HCMV seropositivity characterized most of the eight sequenced donors, and seronegativity one. Dominance of the CD3+CD56-NKG2C+ fraction by these clonotypes also held in a handful of donors.

Source: CD4+ T cells sorted from PBMCs, taken approximately 12 days after vaccination. The sequence derives from a man aged 50 to 60 who received an inactivated influenza vaccine. The chain carries TRBV29-1 and TRBJ1-1; 8 nucleotides align to TRBD1. The CDR3 reads CSVEGQGAWNTEAFF. The CDR3, as DNA: TGCAGCGTTGAAGGGCAGGGGGCCTGGAACACTGAAGCTTTCTTT.